This paragraph covers one T cell receptor beta chain sequence. Ten or more counts support this clonotype. Its antigen is currently not known. The record has no base qualities; no much larger clone is one base away. The data originate from a study of T cell repertoires in cytomegalovirus infection (dated 2019 in TCRdb). Regarding the study in general: Recently identified HLA-C-restricted CMV epitopes, whose presentation resists viral immunomodulation, were targeted by peptide stimulations together with well-studied HLA-B-restricted epitopes. Donor HLA type was relevant to the analysis, because carriage of CMV infection together with the matching HLA type was indicated by public TCR beta signatures. Broad study findings and their caveats: In both this cohort and an independent cohort of a few hundred donors, the cumulative frequency of public TCR beta family members distinguished carriers of CMV infection plus the relevant HLA type. In the ex vivo response, HLA-C-restricted CMV-specific TCR beta clonotypes were dominant, and in two of eight donors the single most frequent clonotype came from this HLA-C-restricted group.

According to the study, the label for this sample's treatment or condition signals: in vitro stimulation with specific CMV peptide epitopes to enrich CMV-specific T cells. TCRdb records Illumina HiSeq 1500 as the sequencer. In TCRdb, the public reads were trimmed at Q25 with fastp and aligned with MiXCR, with productive beta chains retained. Rows with a matching CDR3 protein are joined into one entry that keeps the most common DNA and genes. The sample has approximately 910,000 distinct CDR3 sequences on record, roughly 31% of them singletons. The ten largest clonotypes hold roughly 12% of the sample. The CDR3 has 15 amino acids, counting the end cysteine and phenylalanine. Only the CDR3 portion is preserved as DNA: 45 bases, with reading frame beginning at the first base. At the junction V is shortened by 5 bases and J by 8 bases; bases outside the gene matches: 12. According to the germline V gene (reference sequence), CDR1 reads SEHNR and CDR2 reads FQNEAQ.

The clonotype originates from a human donor in good health (CMV status not recorded). Some clones in this sample may be carry-over from other donors' samples. The sample here was cultured CD8+ T cells from PBMCs, taken from culture after CMV antigen stimulation. The chain employs TRBV7-9 and TRBJ2-1, with TRBD1 identical over 7 junction bases. Read as DNA, the sequence is TGTGCCAGCAGCCTCCGGGACAGTCCGTCTTATGAGCAGTTCTTC. It is translated as CASSLRDSPSYEQFF.